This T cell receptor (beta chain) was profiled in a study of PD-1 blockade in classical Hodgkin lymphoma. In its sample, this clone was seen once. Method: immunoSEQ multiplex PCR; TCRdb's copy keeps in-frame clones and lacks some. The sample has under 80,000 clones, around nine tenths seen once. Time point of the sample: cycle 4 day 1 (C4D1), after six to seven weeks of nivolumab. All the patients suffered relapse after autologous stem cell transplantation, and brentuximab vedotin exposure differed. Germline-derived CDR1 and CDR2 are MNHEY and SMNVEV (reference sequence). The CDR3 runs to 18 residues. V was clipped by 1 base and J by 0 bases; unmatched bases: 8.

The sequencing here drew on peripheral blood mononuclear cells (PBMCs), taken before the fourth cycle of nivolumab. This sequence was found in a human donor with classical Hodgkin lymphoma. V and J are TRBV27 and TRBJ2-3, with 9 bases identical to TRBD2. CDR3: CASSLFPSGISSTDTQYF. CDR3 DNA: TGTGCCAGCAGTTTATTCCCTAGCGGGATATCTAGCACAGATACGCAGTATTTT.